This is a list of T cell receptor beta chains from one sample in a study of response to subunit inactivated influenza vaccine. Each CDR3 protein is one row after TCRdb ran MiXCR on the RT-PCR reads. The data show more than 450,000 distinct CDR3 sequences, roughly 12% seen once. The specimen comprised PBMCs from blood, sampled on the day of vaccination. All receptors come from a man over 45 who received an inactivated influenza vaccine. CDR3s include the opening cysteine and the closing phenylalanine or tryptophan.

TRBV12-3/TRBV12-4	TRBJ2-7	CASRQGTHDEQYF
TRBV3-1	TRBJ2-1	CASSQDSGGDEQFF
TRBV20-1	TRBJ2-1	CSATSGLSSYNEQFF
TRBV12-3/TRBV12-4	TRBJ2-1	CASRPRVSEQFF
TRBV11-2	TRBJ2-1	CASSLGVDNEQFF
TRBV28	TRBJ2-7	CASSSPPARTILYEQYF
TRBV12-3/TRBV12-4	TRBJ2-3	CASSDSGRSADTQYF
TRBV7-2	TRBJ2-3	CASSLNLLAGEYTQYF
TRBV28	TRBJ1-2	CASSFGQGKYYGYTF
TRBV29-1	TRBJ1-1	CSVRQATNTEAFF
TRBV15	TRBJ2-1	CATSRDPRVGDEQFF
TRBV28	TRBJ2-7	CASSLRVGVPYEQYF
TRBV28	TRBJ2-7	CASSLGRLAGHYEQYF
TRBV12-3/TRBV12-4	TRBJ1-5	CASTRGIHGEPQHF
TRBV27	TRBJ2-7	CASGSGGYYEQYF
TRBV6-1	TRBJ2-7	CASSFGARQGFYEQYF
TRBV6-5	TRBJ2-2	CASSYSTPPGQFGGELFF
TRBV24-1	TRBJ1-5	CATSDSQGDLSNQPQHF
TRBV20-1	TRBJ2-5	CSARGGARETQYF
TRBV29-1	TRBJ2-1	CSVERRQGPNEQFF
TRBV20-1	TRBJ2-3	CSARDEIAGTDTQYF
TRBV5-6	TRBJ2-7	CASSPNSGPMYEQYF
TRBV2	TRBJ2-3	CASSEAPVGTATQYF
TRBV28	TRBJ1-5	CASSSGRGRGNQPQHF
TRBV5-1	TRBJ2-3	CASSSLSSTDTQYF
TRBV7-9	TRBJ2-1	CASFSKAGVSSYNEQFF
TRBV19	TRBJ1-5	CASSNGGNQPQHF
TRBV3-1	TRBJ2-7	CASTSTTGAYEQYF
TRBV20-1	TRBJ2-4	CSAKEGAKNIQYF
TRBV7-8	TRBJ2-5	CASSLVAQSKTQYF
TRBV5-1	TRBJ2-1	CASSIDRGVWNEQFF
TRBV4-2	TRBJ1-4	CASSQDPSGIGAEKLFF
TRBV7-9	TRBJ1-2	CASSSVGAVAGYTF
TRBV7-2	TRBJ2-7	CASSLGVGEQYF
TRBV12-3/TRBV12-4	TRBJ2-1	CASSFSGSNEQFF
TRBV9	TRBJ2-3	CASSVEAGSTDTQYF
TRBV6-2/TRBV6-3	TRBJ1-3	CASSYRSQGVYENTIYF
TRBV28	TRBJ1-5	CASRQGRDRPGQPQHF
TRBV28	TRBJ2-3	CASSPAGARTDTQYF
TRBV29-1	TRBJ2-7	CSVFPGNKPYEQYF
TRBV20-1	TRBJ2-7	CSARVSGGLAGVGLYEQYF
TRBV20-1	TRBJ2-1	CSAFSSGIENEQFF
TRBV5-1	TRBJ1-1	CASSLNLGAEAFF
TRBV18	TRBJ2-1	CASSTGVLSSNEQFF
TRBV12-3/TRBV12-4	TRBJ2-2	CTSSLRSTWLGTGELFF
TRBV4-2	TRBJ1-1	CASSQPLDGPNTEAFF
TRBV3-1	TRBJ2-5	CASSLSDRYQETQYF
TRBV6-1	TRBJ2-1	CASSKAGATYNEQFF
TRBV7-8	TRBJ2-3	CASSRGTSGRGGLSDTQYF
TRBV29-1	TRBJ2-1	CSVAGTSSSYNEQFF
TRBV20-1	TRBJ2-7	CSARPYEQYF
TRBV5-1	TRBJ2-2	CASSPGTGGTGELFF
TRBV12-3/TRBV12-4	TRBJ2-7	CASSSSTGVGYEQYF
TRBV12-3/TRBV12-4	TRBJ1-5	CASSPGTSGRHF